Listed here are 16 T cell receptor beta chains from one sample, sequenced in a study of control samples from healthy donors and cancer patients. The table came from immunoSEQ multiplex PCR; TCRdb's copy has only in-frame clones and leaves some out. The repertoire consists of 85,000 to 100,000 clones, with approximately 93% occurring once and the leading ten covering roughly 8%. Sequenced material: blood. These receptors were collected from a man between 18 and 35 years old in good health.

The chain is built from TRBV11-3 and TRBJ1-1; no clear D gene. This CDR3 is 13 amino acids long. V was trimmed by 2 bases and J by 4 bases, leaving 8 bases between them. Germline CDR1 is SGHNT and CDR2 is YENEEA. The CDR3 bases are TGTGCCAGCAGCTTATCTGGAGGCACTGAAGCTTTCTTT. Encoded protein: CASSLSGGTEAFF.

This sequence joins TRBV3-1 (or the pseudogene TRBV3-2) and TRBJ1-4; D is unclear. Trimming pared 6 bases from V and 8 bases from J, leaving 13 bases between. The CDR3 totals 13 residues. Germline values: CDR1 LGHDT, CDR2 YNNKEL (reference sequence). CDR3 nucleotides: TGTGCCAGCAGTCCTTCTACCGCCGAAAAACTGTTTTTT. It encodes CASSPSTAEKLFF.

The chain couples TRBV7-2 to TRBJ2-3, with D uncertain. V dropped 0 bases and J dropped 2 bases, with 9 bases sitting between them. CDR1 SGHTA and CDR2 FQGNSA come from the germline V gene. The CDR3 is 15 amino acids. The CDR3 sequence is CASSLASAITDTQYF. In nucleotides, the CDR3 is TGTGCCAGCAGCTTAGCGTCAGCGATCACAGATACGCAGTATTTT. Variable domain in full (rest from reference TRBV7-2 and TRBJ2-3): GAGVSQSPSNKVTEKGKDVELRCDPISGHTALYWYRQSLGQGLEFLIYFQGNSAPDKSGLPSDRFSAERTGGSVSTLTIQRTQQEDSAVYLCASSLASAITDTQYFGPGTRLTVL.

This chain joins TRBV5-4 and TRBJ2-1; D perhaps matches TRBD1 (6 bases). Trimming shortened V by 0 bases and J by 6 bases, and 13 bases separated the two germline ends. This CDR3 is built from 15 residues. Germline-derived CDR1 and CDR2 are SGHNT and YYREEE (reference sequence). The CDR3 nucleotides read TGTGCCAGCAGCTTGGAGGACAGAGACGTCAATGAGCAGTTCTTC. It specifies CASSLEDRDVNEQFF.

This chain uses TRBV20-1 with TRBJ1-2; D remains ambiguous. V was clipped by 3 bases and J by 4 bases, with 6 bases between them. Germline V gives CDR1 DFQATT, CDR2 SNEGSKA (reference sequence). This CDR3 has 11 amino acids. CDR3 in DNA: TGCAGTGCTAGCGCCTTCTATGGCTACACCTTC. Its protein product is CSASAFYGYTF.

The chain carries TRBV7-2 and TRBJ2-7; 11 positions agree with TRBD2. The V segment lost 5 bases and the J segment 2 bases; nucleotides outside the gene matches: 5. This CDR3 comprises 15 residues. The germline CDR1 and CDR2 sequences are SGHTA and FQGNSA. CDR3 sequence reads: CASSPNSGRAYEQYF. The CDR3 coding sequence is TGTGCCAGCAGCCCGAATAGCGGGAGGGCCTACGAGCAGTACTTC.

The chain combines TRBV9 with TRBJ2-1, with 9 bases lining up with TRBD2. After removal of 3 bases from V and 6 bases from J, the junction contained 7 bases not matched to a gene. Per germline, CDR1 SGDLS and CDR2 YYNGEE. The CDR3 length is 15 residues. CDR3 bases: TGTGCCAGCAGCGATAGCGGGAGCCCGGGCAATGAGCAGTTCTTC. Translating gives CASSDSGSPGNEQFF.

This sequence joins TRBV27 and TRBJ2-4; the match to TRBD1 covers 8 bases. Germline V gene sequence: CDR1 MNHEY, CDR2 SMNVEV (reference sequence). This CDR3 contains 17 residues. Trimming removed 5 bases from V and 0 bases from J; junction bases left unmatched: 9. The CDR3: CASSARRGQLAKNIQYF. As DNA, the CDR3 is TGTGCCAGCAGTGCGCGCAGGGGGCAATTAGCCAAAAACATTCAGTACTTC.

V usage is TRBV19 and J usage is TRBJ1-3; unclear D gene. Trimming removed 7 bases at V and 3 bases at J, with 7 bases between. The CDR3 spans 12 residues. Per germline, CDR1 LNHDA and CDR2 SQIVND (reference sequence). The CDR3 reads CASNGGGNTIYF. CDR3 in DNA: TGTGCCAGTAATGGCGGTGGAAACACCATATATTTT.

The genes are TRBV2 and TRBJ2-6; 7 nucleotides line up with TRBD1. This CDR3 spans 18 amino acids. In germline, CDR1 is SNHLY, CDR2 FYNNEI. V shed 8 bases, J shed 0 bases, and the junction held 13 bases outside the gene matches. The CDR3 region is CASGMGQLFSSGANVLTF. CDR3 in DNA: TGTGCCAGCGGGATGGGACAGCTCTTTAGCTCTGGGGCCAACGTCCTGACTTTC.

In nucleotides, the CDR3 is TGTGCCAGCTCCCGGACAGGCTACGAGCAGTACTTC. It yields the protein CASSRTGYEQYF. The chain recombines TRBV6-5 with TRBJ2-7, with 7 bases fitting TRBD1. This CDR3 is 12 amino acids long. Unmatched junction bases numbered 4, after V lost 8 bases and J lost 3 bases. Germline values: CDR1 MNHEY, CDR2 SVGAGI.

This chain joins TRBV10-1 and TRBJ2-7, with a possible D match to TRBD2 (5 bases). Deletions cut 3 bases from V and 3 bases from J, with 6 bases between. This CDR3 has 12 amino acids. Per the germline V gene, CDR1 is WNHNN and CDR2 is SYGVQD (reference sequence). The CDR3 loop reads CASSESGYEQYF. The CDR3 DNA reads as TGCGCCAGCAGTGAAAGCGGCTACGAGCAGTACTTC.

This chain uses TRBV29-1 with TRBJ1-1, with D unresolved. The V gene lost 1 base and the J gene lost 0 bases, with 21 bases spanning the gap. There are 18 residues in the CDR3. Germline V gene sequence: CDR1 SQVTM, CDR2 ANQGSEA. CDR3 sequence (DNA): TGCAGCGTTGAAGTTTATTTTTCGGACCGGAACATGAACACTGAAGCTTTCTTT. Translated: CSVEVYFSDRNMNTEAFF.

The V and J genes are TRBV7-9 and TRBJ2-7, with D maybe TRBD2 (5 bases). The V end lost 0 bases, the J end lost 7 bases, and 13 bases lay between the germline ends. The CDR3 consists of 14 residues. The germline V gene encodes CDR1 SEHNR and CDR2 FQNEAQ (reference sequence). CDR3 residues: CASSLASVRGEQYF. CDR3 DNA: TGTGCCAGCAGCTTAGCTTCTGTACGAGGGGAGCAGTACTTC.

Of note for this clone: Within the sample, other DNA sequences also encode this same CDR3. The chain carries TRBV19 and TRBJ1-1; D ambiguous. Germline V gene sequence: CDR1 LNHDA, CDR2 SQIVND (reference sequence). The CDR3 runs 16 residues. V was clipped by 0 bases and J by 1 base, with 12 bases between them. The CDR3 sequence: CASSIESGHPNTEAFF. DNA of the CDR3: TGTGCCAGTAGTATAGAAAGTGGGCACCCGAACACTGAAGCTTTCTTT.

This clone was observed a single time. This chain connects TRBV5-1 to TRBJ2-7; 11 bases map to TRBD2. Germline lookup yields CDR1 SGHRS and CDR2 YFSETQ. CDR3 length equals 13 residues. Trimming cost V 6 bases and J 6 bases; bases outside gene matches: 5. This CDR3 is CASTGTSGVEQYF. In DNA form, the CDR3 reads TGCGCCAGCACCGGGACTAGCGGAGTCGAGCAGTACTTC.